One and the same sample provided the 24 T cell receptor beta chains below, sequenced in a study of Ad26.COV2.S vaccination and SARS-CoV-2 variants. Regarding treatment: roughly 19 received Ad26.COV2.S at low or high dose, single or two shots; 5 received placebo; per-sample allocation not given. Samples were taken on day 63 after the first vaccine or placebo injection. Profiling relied on immunoSEQ multiplex PCR, and the TCRdb table lists in-frame clones only, not all of them. The sample carries fewer than 600,000 clones, around 89% recorded once. The sample here was peripheral blood, taken in a trial of Ad26.COV2.S vaccine versus placebo. The receptors were sampled from a person between 18 and 65 years old who received the Ad26.COV2.S COVID-19 vaccine or a placebo.

This clone was recorded once. V usage is TRBV5-5 and J usage is TRBJ1-2; D uncertain. The V and J ends lost 5 bases and 0 bases respectively, with 8 bases between them. The CDR3 loop spans 13 amino acids. Looked up from germline, CDR1 is SGHKS and CDR2 is YYEKEE (reference sequence). The DNA of the CDR3 is TGTGCCAGCAGTGTTTCATCTAACTATGGCTACACCTTC. Translation gives CASSVSSNYGYTF.

This clone turned up a few times. The chain combines TRBV7-9 with TRBJ1-2; D not resolved. The CDR3 runs 13 residues. V dropped 7 bases and J dropped 0 bases, with 9 bases sitting between them. Germline loops: CDR1 SEHNR, CDR2 FQNEAQ (reference sequence). CDR3 sequence reads: CASIPHANYGYTF. Written as DNA, the CDR3 is TGTGCCAGCATCCCCCACGCTAACTATGGCTACACCTTC.

This chain connects TRBV4-1 to TRBJ2-1, with a possible D match to TRBD1 (5 bases). The CDR3 has 15 amino acids. Germline CDR1 is MGHRA and CDR2 is YSYEKL. V was trimmed by 0 bases and J by 7 bases, leaving 13 bases between them. CDR3 loop: CASSQERRVVNEQFF. CDR3 DNA: TGCGCCAGCAGCCAAGAACGCAGGGTCGTAAATGAGCAGTTCTTC.

The gene calls are TRBV10-3 and TRBJ1-3; TRBD1 might be the D (5 bases). The germline V gene has CDR1 ENHRY and CDR2 SYGVKD. V lost 7 bases and J 5 bases, leaving 15 bases between the germline ends. The CDR3 contains 14 residues. The CDR3 protein is CAITDSTGRNTIYF. The CDR3 nucleotides are TGTGCCATCACCGACAGTACTGGCCGAAACACCATATATTTT.

The rearrangement uses TRBV19 and TRBJ2-3, with D unclear. The CDR3 length is 13 residues. Germline values: CDR1 LNHDA, CDR2 SQIVND (reference sequence). Trimming left V 3 bases short and J 0 bases short, with 4 bases between. DNA of the CDR3: TGTGCCAGTAGTATGGCGAGCACAGATACGCAGTATTTT. Translation: CASSMASTDTQYF.

The gene calls are TRBV21-1 and TRBJ1-3; the DNA was not used to check the table's D call, TRBD1. TRBV21-1 is described as a pseudogene. This CDR3 comprises 12 residues. DNA for the CDR3: TGTGCCAGAGACAGGGCCACGAACACCATATATTTT. Its protein product is CARDRATNTIYF.

This clone was seen once. The chain couples TRBV4-1 to TRBJ1-2; 8 bases line up with TRBD1. There are 18 residues in the CDR3. With 0 bases clipped from V and 5 bases from J, the junction kept 14 bases outside the gene matches. Germline V gene lookup returns CDR1 MGHRA and CDR2 YSYEKL. The CDR3 here is CASSQEDRDLGGKYGYTF. CDR3 nucleotide sequence: TGCGCCAGCAGCCAAGAGGACAGGGACCTCGGGGGGAAGTATGGCTACACCTTC.

In this sample, this clone turned up once. This sequence joins TRBV28 and TRBJ1-2; 10 bases match TRBD1. Germline V gene sequence: CDR1 MDHEN, CDR2 SYDVKM. The CDR3 has 15 residues. V trimming: 4 bases; J trimming: 5 bases; junction bases outside the gene matches: 7. CDR3 region: CASSSPTGGAYGYTF. CDR3 nucleotides: TGTGCCAGCAGTTCCCCGACAGGGGGCGCTTATGGCTACACCTTC.

This clone was found once. The chain employs TRBV2 and TRBJ1-6; the D is unclear. V lost 3 bases and J lost 7, with 7 bases in between. CDR3 size: 13 residues. Germline assignment: CDR1 SNHLY and CDR2 FYNNEI. The CDR3 DNA reads TGTGCCAGCAGTGACGGGCGAAATTCACCCCTCCACTTT. This gives the protein CASSDGRNSPLHF.

V and J are TRBV19 and TRBJ1-2, with D tentatively TRBD1 (5 bases). Trimming left V 5 bases short and J 4 bases short, with 11 bases between. CDR1 is LNHDA, CDR2 SQIVND, per germline (reference sequence). The CDR3 consists of 13 residues. CDR3 loop: CASSPGIGYGYTF. The CDR3 nucleotides read TGTGCCAGTAGTCCAGGGATTGGCTATGGCTACACCTTC. The full variable domain, its missing parts supplied by reference TRBV19 and TRBJ1-2, is DGGITQSPKYLFRKEGQNVTLSCEQNLNHDAMYWYRQDPGQGLRLIYYSQIVNDFQKGDIAEGYSVSREKKESFPLTVTSAQKNPTAFYLCASSPGIGYGYTFGSGTRLTVV.

The chain carries TRBV9 and TRBJ2-3; D gene ambiguous. This CDR3 has 12 residues. CDR1 and CDR2 from the germline V gene are SGDLS and YYNGEE. V was pared by 3 bases and J by 5 bases, with 7 bases between. The CDR3 DNA follows: TGTGCCAGCAGCGGTTTACGAGATACGCAGTATTTT. Translating gives CASSGLRDTQYF.

As DNA, the CDR3 is TGTGCCAGCAGTGACCGACAGGGTCTAGGAAAACTGTTTTTT. It specifies CASSDRQGLGKLFF. This chain uses TRBV6-1 with TRBJ1-4, with 7 bases aligning to TRBD1. This CDR3 region has 14 residues. Unmatched junction bases numbered 8, after V lost 3 bases and J lost 10 bases. The germline CDR1 and CDR2 sequences are MNHNS and SASEGT.

This chain links TRBV29-1 with TRBJ1-3, with unresolved D. The germline V and J ends were trimmed by 3 bases and 2 bases, with 11 bases remaining between them. CDR1 and CDR2 (germline): SQVTM, ANQGSEA. The CDR3 has 14 amino acids. CDR3 bases: TGCAGCGTTGATTTTATTGGGGCTGGAAACACCATATATTTT. Residues: CSVDFIGAGNTIYF.

J is TRBJ2-3 and V is TRBV5-1; no firm D call. Germline loops: CDR1 SGHRS, CDR2 YFSETQ. CDR3 size: 15 residues. The V gene lost 1 base and the J gene lost 1 base, with 10 bases spanning the gap. The CDR3 reads CASSLYGVGTDTQYF. The DNA for the CDR3 is TGCGCCAGCAGCTTGTACGGCGTCGGCACAGATACGCAGTATTTT.

The chain carries TRBV24-1 and TRBJ1-1; weak D call: TRBD1 (5 bases). Trimming took 4 bases from V and 1 from J, leaving 12 bases between them. Per the germline V gene, CDR1 is KGHDR and CDR2 is SFDVKD. CDR3 length: 15 amino acids. CDR3 in DNA: TGTGCCACCAGTGACCGCCGACAGAGGAACACTGAAGCTTTCTTT. Residues: CATSDRRQRNTEAFF.

The chain recombines TRBV7-2 with TRBJ2-1, with 11 bases lining up with TRBD2. CDR3 size: 15 residues. J gave up 7 bases and V 2 bases, and 4 bases lay outside the gene matches. CDR1 SGHTA and CDR2 FQGNSA come from the germline V gene. The chain's CDR3 is CASSLLAGGLNEQFF. The CDR3 DNA is TGTGCCAGCAGCTTATTAGCGGGGGGGCTTAATGAGCAGTTCTTC.

The V call is TRBV3-1 (or the pseudogene TRBV3-2), the J call TRBJ1-2; no definite D call. Trimming cost V 2 bases and J 6 bases, with 10 bases left between them. The CDR3 is made up of 13 amino acids. Germline V gene data show CDR1 as LGHDT and CDR2 as YNNKEL (reference sequence). CDR3 in DNA: TGTGCCAGCAGCCAAACCCGCCACAATGGCTACACCTTC. This gives the protein CASSQTRHNGYTF.

This clone occurred once. The V gene is TRBV9, the J gene TRBJ2-7, with a possible D match to TRBD2 (5 bases). Trimming shortened V by 4 bases and J by 6 bases, and 11 bases separated the two germline ends. The CDR3 loop spans 12 amino acids. CDR1 and CDR2 from the germline V gene are SGDLS and YYNGEE. Here the CDR3 reads CASSPGGSEQYF. The CDR3 bases are TGTGCCAGCAGCCCCGGAGGAAGCGAGCAGTACTTC.

This chain connects TRBV5-4 to TRBJ2-3, with 12 bases fitting TRBD1. Germline values: CDR1 SGHNT, CDR2 YYREEE (reference sequence). V lost 0 bases, J lost 2 bases, and 7 bases stayed unmatched. This CDR3 is 18 amino acids long. CDR3: CASSLGSPGQGATDTQYF. CDR3 sequence (DNA): TGTGCCAGCAGCTTGGGAAGCCCGGGACAGGGGGCCACAGATACGCAGTATTTT.

The rearrangement joins TRBV10-2 to TRBJ2-3, with 9 bases identical to TRBD2. The CDR3 consists of 15 residues. Germline trimming cut 4 bases from V and 5 bases from J; bases unmatched to any gene: 7. CDR1 and CDR2 (germline): WSHSY, SAAADI. CDR3 in DNA: TGCGCCAGCAGTGGGGTTGCGGGAGGGGTAGATACGCAGTATTTT. It translates to CASSGVAGGVDTQYF.

V is TRBV3-1 (or the pseudogene TRBV3-2) and J is TRBJ2-7; D may be TRBD2 (6 bases). Trimming took 4 bases from V and 4 from J, leaving 17 bases between them. The CDR3 runs 15 residues. The germline V gene encodes CDR1 LGHDT and CDR2 YNNKEL (reference sequence). CDR3 in amino acids: CASSPLGAGDYEQYF. The CDR3 DNA reads as TGTGCCAGCAGCCCCTTAGGAGCGGGCGATTACGAGCAGTACTTC.

V is TRBV7-3 and J is TRBJ2-7, with D unresolved. The CDR3 is made up of 14 amino acids. V lost 0 bases and J 1 base, leaving 7 bases between the germline ends. Looked up from germline, CDR1 is SGHTA and CDR2 is FQGTGA. CDR3 amino acids: CASSLTGQSYEQYF. Here the CDR3 DNA reads TGTGCCAGCAGCTTAACAGGGCAGTCCTACGAGCAGTACTTC.

V gene TRBV9 combines with J gene TRBJ2-1; tentatively, D is TRBD1 or TRBD2 (5 bases each). V lost 0 bases, J lost 8 bases, and 18 bases lay in between. The CDR3 has 16 residues. Germline V gene lookup returns CDR1 SGDLS and CDR2 YYNGEE. Here the CDR3 DNA reads TGTGCCAGCAGCGTAGAATGGACGGGACGCTTATATGAGCAGTTCTTC. Translating it yields CASSVEWTGRLYEQFF. The complete variable domain, with remaining parts taken from reference TRBV9 and TRBJ2-1, reads DSGVTQTPKHLITATGQRVTLRCSPRSGDLSVYWYQQSLDQGLQFLIQYYNGEERAKGNILERFSAQQFPDLHSELNLSSLELGDSALYFCASSVEWTGRLYEQFFGPGTRLTVL.

V gene TRBV13 combines with J gene TRBJ2-6; no clear D. The CDR3 is 15 residues long. The ends were cut back, 2 bases at V and 2 bases at J, with 7 bases in the middle. Germline-derived CDR1 and CDR2 are PRHDT and FYEKMQ (reference sequence). The CDR3 is CASSLLEAGANVLTF. CDR3 nucleotide sequence: TGTGCCAGCAGCTTACTCGAAGCTGGGGCCAACGTCCTGACTTTC.